These 18 T cell receptor beta chains were sequenced from one sample in a study of blood T cell repertoires in COVID-19. Generated by immunoSEQ multiplex PCR, the TCRdb table keeps only in-frame clones and is missing some. Of approximately 240,000 clones in the sample, 85% are singletons; the top ten hold around 6.4%. Sequences were obtained from peripheral blood. These receptors were obtained from a woman aged 60-70 years with active or convalescent COVID-19.

This clone was picked up a small number of times. This chain links TRBV11-3 with TRBJ2-7; D is unclear. This CDR3 is 14 amino acids long. The V gene lost 0 bases and the J gene lost 3 bases, with 9 bases spanning the gap. Per germline, CDR1 SGHNT and CDR2 YENEEA. This CDR3 is CASSLEGGYYEQYF. As DNA, the CDR3 is TGTGCCAGCAGCTTAGAAGGCGGCTACTACGAGCAGTACTTC.

The chain is built from TRBV6-4 and TRBJ1-2, with 7 bases that match TRBD1. Per the germline V gene, CDR1 is MRHNA and CDR2 is SNTAGT. With 4 bases clipped from V and 4 bases from J, the junction kept 6 bases outside the gene matches. CDR3 length equals 14 residues. CDR3 DNA: TGTGCCAGCAGTGCGGAAGGACAGGCCTATGGCTACACCTTC. Protein product: CASSAEGQAYGYTF.

This clone has more than one count but fewer than ten. The gene calls are TRBV4-2 and TRBJ2-2; D not resolved. CDR1 and CDR2 from the germline V gene are LGHNA and YNFKEQ. Trimming pared 0 bases from V and 0 bases from J, leaving 11 bases between. CDR3 length equals 17 residues. For the CDR3, the DNA is TGTGCCAGCAGCCAAGAGGGTGCAGCGCCGAACACCGGGGAGCTGTTTTTT. This gives the protein CASSQEGAAPNTGELFF.

The V gene is TRBV5-6, the J gene TRBJ2-1, with 7 bases matching TRBD1. Germline V lookup: CDR1 SGHDT, CDR2 YYEEEE. Trimming removed 4 bases from V and 4 bases from J; junction bases left unmatched: 5. The CDR3 has 14 amino acids. In DNA, the CDR3 is TGTGCCAGCAGCGGACAGGTAATATACAATGAGCAGTTCTTC. It specifies CASSGQVIYNEQFF.

The sample holds one count of this clone. The chain carries TRBV28 and TRBJ2-6, with TRBD1 identical over 8 bases. Per the germline V gene, CDR1 is MDHEN and CDR2 is SYDVKM. The CDR3 covers 18 residues. V lost 8 bases and J lost 0; bases outside the gene matches: 12. The chain's CDR3 is CASGSLTGDLSGANVLTF. The CDR3 DNA is TGTGCCAGCGGGTCTCTGACAGGGGACCTCTCTGGGGCCAACGTCCTGACTTTC.

The gene calls are TRBV7-8 and TRBJ1-1; 8 nucleotides agree with TRBD1. CDR3 size: 12 residues. Germline V lookup: CDR1 SGHVS, CDR2 FQNEAQ. V was pared by 8 bases and J by 4 bases, with 3 bases of the junction left unmatched. This CDR3 is CASSQGGTEAFF. DNA for the CDR3: TGTGCCAGCTCACAGGGGGGCACTGAAGCTTTCTTT.

The V gene is TRBV7-2, the J gene TRBJ2-5; TRBD1 matches at 10 bases. CDR1 is SGHTA, CDR2 FQGNSA, per germline. The CDR3 covers 15 residues. Trimming at V came to 5 bases and at J to 3 bases, leaving 6 bases not matched to a gene. The CDR3 region has the DNA TGTGCCAGCAGCCCTGACAGGGGGCTCGAAGAGACCCAGTACTTC. Protein product: CASSPDRGLEETQYF.

The gene calls are TRBV3-1 (or the pseudogene TRBV3-2) and TRBJ2-3, with 8 bases matching TRBD2. Germline V lookup: CDR1 LGHDT, CDR2 YNNKEL (reference sequence). The trim removed 3 bases at V and 2 bases at J, leaving 4 bases unmatched. This CDR3 has 15 residues. CDR3 residues: CASSQGGGHTDTQYF. The CDR3 DNA follows: TGTGCCAGCAGCCAGGGCGGGGGGCACACAGATACGCAGTATTTT.

The gene calls are TRBV4-1 and TRBJ2-1, with unresolved D. In germline, CDR1 is MGHRA, CDR2 YSYEKL. The CDR3 is 15 residues long. V dropped 3 bases and J dropped 2 bases, with 11 bases sitting between them. CDR3 DNA sequence: TGCGCCAGCAGCCAGCTAGTATCCCCCTACAATGAGCAGTTCTTC. Its translation: CASSQLVSPYNEQFF.

The gene calls are TRBV6-6 and TRBJ1-1; D is perhaps TRBD1 (6 bases). CDR1 is MNHNY, CDR2 SVGAGI, per germline (reference sequence). Trimming stripped 2 bases from V and 1 base from J, with 14 bases between. This CDR3 is built from 16 residues. The CDR3 DNA follows: TGTGCCAGCAGTTACGGGGGCAGGGTGGCGAACACTGAAGCTTTCTTT. Its protein is CASSYGGRVANTEAFF.

The chain uses TRBV19 and TRBJ1-6; D unresolved. Germline values: CDR1 LNHDA, CDR2 SQIVND (reference sequence). Deletions cut 1 base from V and 9 bases from J, with 10 bases between. The CDR3 length is 14 residues. The CDR3 spells CASSIGIPSSPLHF. In nucleotides, the CDR3 is TGTGCCAGTAGTATAGGAATACCGAGTTCACCCCTCCACTTT.

The chain couples TRBV19 to TRBJ2-7, with 14 nucleotides matching TRBD2. This CDR3 comprises 15 residues. J lost 12 bases, V lost 3 bases, and 10 bases had no gene match. The germline V gene has CDR1 LNHDA and CDR2 SQIVND (reference sequence). The CDR3 loop is CASSIGTSGGKAWYF. In nucleotides, the CDR3 is TGTGCCAGTAGTATTGGGACTAGCGGGGGTAAAGCCTGGTACTTC.

CDR3 DNA sequence: TGCGCCAGCAGCCACCACTCGGGATTTGGCTACACCTTC. Translation: CASSHHSGFGYTF. The chain recombines TRBV4-1 with TRBJ1-2, with unresolved D. The CDR3 has 13 residues. Germline CDR1 is MGHRA and CDR2 is YSYEKL. The germline V and J ends were trimmed by 3 bases and 7 bases, with 12 bases remaining between them.

A single count supports this clone. The rearrangement uses TRBV5-8 and TRBJ1-1; no clear D gene. Trimming removed 3 bases at V and 4 bases at J, with 10 bases between. The CDR3 runs to 13 residues. The germline V gene has CDR1 SGHTS and CDR2 YDEGEE. DNA of the CDR3: TGTGCCAGCAGCTCTCTATTGAGCACTGAAGCTTTCTTT. It yields the protein CASSSLLSTEAFF.

This chain links TRBV18 with TRBJ2-7; D gene uncertain. Germline CDR1 is KGHSH and CDR2 is LQKENI. V shed 5 bases and J shed 6 bases, with 14 bases lying between them. The CDR3 has 13 amino acids. Here the CDR3 DNA reads TGTGCCAGCTCATCATCCCTTGGCTCCGAGCAGTACGTC. This codes for CASSSSLGSEQYV.

This clone is a singleton in its sample. The chain joins TRBV19 to TRBJ1-4; TRBD1 matches at 9 bases. This CDR3 is 17 amino acids long. CDR1 LNHDA and CDR2 SQIVND come from the germline V gene (reference sequence). V dropped 5 bases and J dropped 6; count of bases not matched to a gene: 13. Here the CDR3 DNA reads TGTGCCAGTAGTTTCCGGGACAGGGAGGAGAAGGATGAAAAACTGTTTTTT. This gives the protein CASSFRDREEKDEKLFF.

The V gene is TRBV29-1, the J gene TRBJ2-3, with TRBD2 identical over 12 bases. In germline, CDR1 is SQVTM, CDR2 ANQGSEA. CDR3 length: 15 residues. J lost 3 bases, V lost 2 bases, and 3 bases had no gene match. The CDR3 DNA sequence: TGCAGCGTTGAACTAGCGGGAGGGCCGACAGATACGCAGTATTTT. It codes for CSVELAGGPTDTQYF.

This chain connects TRBV11-3 to TRBJ2-1; D is unresolved. Trimming took 3 bases from V and 1 from J, leaving 7 bases between them. CDR1 and CDR2 (germline): SGHNT, YENEEA. The CDR3 has 14 residues. CDR3 protein: CASSFDSSYNEQFF. The CDR3 region has the DNA TGTGCCAGCAGCTTTGACTCTTCCTACAATGAGCAGTTCTTC.